A selection of T cell receptor beta chains follows, all from one sample in a study of pediatric ulcerative colitis. Some clones are missing from TCRdb's copy, which holds only in-frame ones; the method was immunoSEQ multiplex PCR. The repertoire includes 40,000 to 55,000 clones, 60% to 85% of them detected once, and about 4% sits in the top ten. The specimen sequenced was gut tissue. All receptors derive from a girl between 10 and 17 years old with moderate ulcerative colitis. Each CDR3 is given with its conserved first and last residue.

v_gene	j_gene	CDR3aa
TRBV7-2	TRBJ2-1	CASSFQQLQFF
TRBV14	TRBJ1-1	CASSQASAGAFF
TRBV28	TRBJ1-1	CASLWPGAPEAFF
TRBV6-5	TRBJ2-3	CASRRTPTDTQYF
TRBV2	TRBJ1-5	CASREYSNQPQHF
TRBV5-1	TRBJ1-1	CASSLGFMNTEAFF
TRBV7-6	TRBJ2-3	CASSLGERGVDTQYF
TRBV5-1	TRBJ2-7	CASSSGTSDEQYF
TRBV5-1	TRBJ2-5	CASSGDAGSQTQYF
TRBV19	TRBJ1-5	CASSWVNQPQHF